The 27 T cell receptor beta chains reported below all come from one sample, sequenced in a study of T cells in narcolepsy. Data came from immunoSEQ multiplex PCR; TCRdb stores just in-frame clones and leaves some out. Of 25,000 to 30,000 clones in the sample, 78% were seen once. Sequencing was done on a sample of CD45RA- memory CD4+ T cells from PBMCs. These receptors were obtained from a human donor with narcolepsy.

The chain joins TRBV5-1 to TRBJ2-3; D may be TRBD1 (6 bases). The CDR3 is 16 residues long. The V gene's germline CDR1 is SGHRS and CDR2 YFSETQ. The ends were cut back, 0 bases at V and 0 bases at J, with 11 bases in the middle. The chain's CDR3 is CASSLEMDSSTDTQYF. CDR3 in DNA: TGCGCCAGCAGCTTGGAAATGGACAGTAGCACAGATACGCAGTATTTT.

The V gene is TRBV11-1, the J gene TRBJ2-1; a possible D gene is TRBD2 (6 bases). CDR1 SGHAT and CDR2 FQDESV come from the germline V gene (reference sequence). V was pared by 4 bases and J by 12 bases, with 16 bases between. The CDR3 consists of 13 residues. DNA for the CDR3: TGTGCCAGCAGCTCGGGGCGCCGGGACTTGCAGTTCTTC. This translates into CASSSGRRDLQFF.

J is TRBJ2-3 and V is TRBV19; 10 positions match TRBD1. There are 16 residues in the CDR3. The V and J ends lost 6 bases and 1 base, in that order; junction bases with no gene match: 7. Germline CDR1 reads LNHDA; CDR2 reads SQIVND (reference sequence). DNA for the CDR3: TGTGCCAGTAGCTTGGCCGGGACAGGGGGCACAGATACGCAGTATTTT. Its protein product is CASSLAGTGGTDTQYF. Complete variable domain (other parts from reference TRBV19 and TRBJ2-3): DGGITQSPKYLFRKEGQNVTLSCEQNLNHDAMYWYRQDPGQGLRLIYYSQIVNDFQKGDIAEGYSVSREKKESFPLTVTSAQKNPTAFYLCASSLAGTGGTDTQYFGPGTRLTVL.

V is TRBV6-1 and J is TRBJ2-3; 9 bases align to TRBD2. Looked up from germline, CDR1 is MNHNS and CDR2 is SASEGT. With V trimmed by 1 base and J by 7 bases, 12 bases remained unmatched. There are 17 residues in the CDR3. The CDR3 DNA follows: TGTGCCAGCAGTGAAGAGCCAGCGGGGGGCCCCCTTAATACGCAGTATTTT. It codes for CASSEEPAGGPLNTQYF.

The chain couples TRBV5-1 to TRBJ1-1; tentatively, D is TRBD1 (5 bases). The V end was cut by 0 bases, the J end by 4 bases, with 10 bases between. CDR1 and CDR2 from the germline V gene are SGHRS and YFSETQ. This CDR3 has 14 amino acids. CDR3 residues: CASSLGGVGTEAFF. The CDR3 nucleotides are TGCGCCAGCAGCTTGGGAGGGGTCGGCACTGAAGCTTTCTTT.

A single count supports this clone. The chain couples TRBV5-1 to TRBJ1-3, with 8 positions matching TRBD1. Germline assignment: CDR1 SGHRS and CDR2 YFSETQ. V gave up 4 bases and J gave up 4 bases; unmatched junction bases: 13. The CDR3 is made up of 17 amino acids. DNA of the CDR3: TGCGCCAGCAGCACCAGGGACAGGTTGTTCGGCGGAAACACCATATATTTT. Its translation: CASSTRDRLFGGNTIYF.

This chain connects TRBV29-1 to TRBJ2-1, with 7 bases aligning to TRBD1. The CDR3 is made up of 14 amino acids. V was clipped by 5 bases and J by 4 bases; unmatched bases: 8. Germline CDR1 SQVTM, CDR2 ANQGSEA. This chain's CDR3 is CSVRNRGYYNEQFF. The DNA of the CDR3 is TGCAGCGTTCGAAACAGGGGCTATTACAATGAGCAGTTCTTC.

The CDR3 is CASSIAARGHYGYTF. CDR3 in DNA: TGTGCCAGTAGTATAGCTGCCAGGGGACACTATGGCTACACCTTC. The V gene is TRBV19, the J gene TRBJ1-2, with a possible D match to TRBD1 (6 bases). Trimming took off 1 base at V and 3 bases at J, with 12 bases between the two ends. The CDR3 loop spans 15 amino acids. The V gene's germline CDR1 is LNHDA and CDR2 SQIVND (reference sequence).

The CDR3: CASSLGQGLMNTEAFF. In DNA form, the CDR3 reads TGTGCCAGCAGCTTAGGGCAGGGCCTCATGAACACTGAAGCTTTCTTT. V is TRBV7-9 and J is TRBJ1-1, with a weak D call TRBD1 (5 bases). From germline, CDR1 is SEHNR and CDR2 FQNEAQ (reference sequence). The CDR3 sequence is 16 residues long. Trimming removed 1 base from V and 0 bases from J, with 12 bases in between.

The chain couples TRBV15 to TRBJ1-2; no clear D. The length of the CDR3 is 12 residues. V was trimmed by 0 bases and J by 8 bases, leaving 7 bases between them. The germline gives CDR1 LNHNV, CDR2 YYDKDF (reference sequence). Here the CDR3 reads CATSREGGGYTF. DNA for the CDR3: TGTGCCACCAGCAGAGAGGGCGGGGGCTACACCTTC.

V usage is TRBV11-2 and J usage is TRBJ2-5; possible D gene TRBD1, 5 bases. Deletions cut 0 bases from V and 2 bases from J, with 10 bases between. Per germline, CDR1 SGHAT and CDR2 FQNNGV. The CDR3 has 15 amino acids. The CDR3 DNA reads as TGTGCCAGCAGCTTAGAGCGGCAGGGACAAGAGACCCAGTACTTC. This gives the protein CASSLERQGQETQYF.

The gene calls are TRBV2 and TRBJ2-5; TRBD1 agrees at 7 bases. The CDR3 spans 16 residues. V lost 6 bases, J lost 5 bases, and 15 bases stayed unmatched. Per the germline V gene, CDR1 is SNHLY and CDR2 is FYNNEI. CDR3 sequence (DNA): TGTGCCAGCAGGATAGGGGGACAGTCCAAGAGGGAGACCCAGTACTTC. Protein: CASRIGGQSKRETQYF. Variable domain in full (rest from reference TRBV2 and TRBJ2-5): EPEVTQTPSHQVTQMGQEVILRCVPISNHLYFYWYRQILGQKVEFLVSFYNNEISEKSEIFDDQFSVERPDGSNFTLKIRSTKLEDSAMYFCASRIGGQSKRETQYFGPGTRLLVL.

The CDR3 nucleotides read TGTGCCTGGAGGACGGGGAAGGGATCCTATAATTCACCCCTCCACTTT. Its translation: CAWRTGKGSYNSPLHF. This rearrangement joins TRBV30 to TRBJ1-6; unclear D gene. Germline CDR1 GTSNPN, CDR2 SVGIG (reference sequence). This CDR3 spans 16 amino acids. Trimming took 3 bases from V and 1 from J, leaving 13 bases between them.

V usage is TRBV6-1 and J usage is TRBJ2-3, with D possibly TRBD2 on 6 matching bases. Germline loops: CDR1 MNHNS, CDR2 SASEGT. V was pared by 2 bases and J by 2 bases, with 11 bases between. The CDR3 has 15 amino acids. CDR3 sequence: CASSERWGVTDTQYF. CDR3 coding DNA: TGTGCCAGCAGTGAAAGGTGGGGGGTCACAGATACGCAGTATTTT.

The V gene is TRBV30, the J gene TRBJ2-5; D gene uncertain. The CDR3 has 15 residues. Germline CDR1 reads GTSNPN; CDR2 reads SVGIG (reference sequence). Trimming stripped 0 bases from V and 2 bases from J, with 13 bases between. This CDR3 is CAWSVPRPTQETQYF. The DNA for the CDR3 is TGTGCCTGGAGTGTACCCCGGCCGACTCAAGAGACCCAGTACTTC.

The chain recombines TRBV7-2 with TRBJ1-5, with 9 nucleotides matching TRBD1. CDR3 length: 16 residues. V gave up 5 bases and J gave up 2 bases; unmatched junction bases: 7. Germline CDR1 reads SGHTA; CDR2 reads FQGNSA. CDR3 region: CASSPMDRGGNQPQHF. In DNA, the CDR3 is TGTGCCAGCAGCCCCATGGACAGGGGTGGCAATCAGCCCCAGCATTTT.

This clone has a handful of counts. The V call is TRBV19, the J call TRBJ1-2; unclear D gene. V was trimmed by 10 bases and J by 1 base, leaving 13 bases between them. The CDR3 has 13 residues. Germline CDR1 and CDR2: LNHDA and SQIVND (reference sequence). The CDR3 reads CATTDTLNYGYTF. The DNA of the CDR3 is TGTGCCACCACAGATACTCTTAACTATGGCTACACCTTC. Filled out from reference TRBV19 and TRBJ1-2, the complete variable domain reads DGGITQSPKYLFRKEGQNVTLSCEQNLNHDAMYWYRQDPGQGLRLIYYSQIVNDFQKGDIAEGYSVSREKKESFPLTVTSAQKNPTAFYLCATTDTLNYGYTFGSGTRLTVV.

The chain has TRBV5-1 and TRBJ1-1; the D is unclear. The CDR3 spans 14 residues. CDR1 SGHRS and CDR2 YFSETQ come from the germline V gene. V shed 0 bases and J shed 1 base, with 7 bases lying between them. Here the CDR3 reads CASSLAGWNTEAFF. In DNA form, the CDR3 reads TGCGCCAGCAGCTTGGCCGGGTGGAACACTGAAGCTTTCTTT.

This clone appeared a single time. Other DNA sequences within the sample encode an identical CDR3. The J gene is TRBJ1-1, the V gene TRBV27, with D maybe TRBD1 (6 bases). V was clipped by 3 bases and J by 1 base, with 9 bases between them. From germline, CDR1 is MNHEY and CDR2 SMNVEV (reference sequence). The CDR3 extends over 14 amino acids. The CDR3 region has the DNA TGTGCCAGCAGTTTTAAGGGGGGGAACACTGAAGCTTTCTTT. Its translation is CASSFKGGNTEAFF.

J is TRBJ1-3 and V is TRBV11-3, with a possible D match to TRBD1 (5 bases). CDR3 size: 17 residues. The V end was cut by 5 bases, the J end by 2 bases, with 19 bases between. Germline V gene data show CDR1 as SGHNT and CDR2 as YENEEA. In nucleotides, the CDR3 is TGTGCCAGCAGCCTTTTCAACTGGGGCGAGGCTGGAAACACCATATATTTT. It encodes CASSLFNWGEAGNTIYF.

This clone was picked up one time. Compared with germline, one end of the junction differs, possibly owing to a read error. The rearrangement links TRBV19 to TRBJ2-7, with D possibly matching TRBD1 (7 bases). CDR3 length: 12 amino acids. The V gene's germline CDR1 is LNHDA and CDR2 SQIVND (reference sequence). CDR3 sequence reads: CASRGTAGDHSF. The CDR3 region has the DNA TGTGCCAGTAGGGGGACAGCGGGCGATCATAGCTTC.

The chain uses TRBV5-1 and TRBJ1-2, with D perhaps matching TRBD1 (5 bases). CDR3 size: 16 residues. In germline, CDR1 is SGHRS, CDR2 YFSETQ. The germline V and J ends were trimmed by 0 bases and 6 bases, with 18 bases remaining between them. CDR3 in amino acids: CASSLAPGGGVHGYTF. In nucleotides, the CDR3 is TGCGCCAGCAGCTTGGCCCCCGGGGGAGGAGTACATGGCTACACCTTC.

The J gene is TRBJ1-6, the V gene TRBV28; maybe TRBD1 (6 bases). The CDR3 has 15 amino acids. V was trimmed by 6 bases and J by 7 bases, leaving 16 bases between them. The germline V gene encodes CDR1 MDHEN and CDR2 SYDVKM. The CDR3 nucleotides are TGTGCCAGCAGGCCAAGCCAGGGGCAGAATTCACCCCTCCACTTT. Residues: CASRPSQGQNSPLHF.

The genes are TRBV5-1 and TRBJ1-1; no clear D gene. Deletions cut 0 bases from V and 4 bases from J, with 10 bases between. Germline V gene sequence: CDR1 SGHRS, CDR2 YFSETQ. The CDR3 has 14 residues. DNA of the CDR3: TGCGCCAGCAGCTTGGGTATCGTCGGCACTGAAGCTTTCTTT. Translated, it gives CASSLGIVGTEAFF.

CDR3 loop: CASSRWQGQETQYF. In DNA form, the CDR3 reads TGTGCCAGCTCACGGTGGCAGGGACAAGAGACCCAGTACTTC. This chain joins TRBV18 and TRBJ2-5, with D perhaps matching TRBD1 (5 bases). Trimming took off 4 bases at V and 2 bases at J, with 11 bases between the two ends. The CDR3 totals 14 residues. CDR1 is KGHSH, CDR2 LQKENI, per germline.

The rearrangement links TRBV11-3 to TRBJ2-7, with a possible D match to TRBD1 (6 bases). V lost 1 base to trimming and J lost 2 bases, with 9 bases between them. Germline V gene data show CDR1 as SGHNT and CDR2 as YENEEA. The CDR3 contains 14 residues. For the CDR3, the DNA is TGTGCCAGCAGCTTAGGACAGGACGCCTACGAGCAGTACTTC. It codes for CASSLGQDAYEQYF. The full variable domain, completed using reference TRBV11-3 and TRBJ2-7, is EAGVVQSPRYKIIEKKQPVAFWCNPISGHNTLYWYLQNLGQGPELLIRYENEEAVDDSQLPKDRFSAERLKGVDSTLKIQPAELGDSAVYLCASSLGQDAYEQYFGPGTRLTVT.

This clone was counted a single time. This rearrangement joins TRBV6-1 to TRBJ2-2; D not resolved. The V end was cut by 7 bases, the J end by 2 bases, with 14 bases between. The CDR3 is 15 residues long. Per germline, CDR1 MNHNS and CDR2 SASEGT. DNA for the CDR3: TGTGCCAGCACCGTCCTTGCCCGCAACACCGGGGAGCTGTTTTTT. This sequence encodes CASTVLARNTGELFF.